The rows below give T cell receptor beta chains drawn from one sample of a study of T cells in Graves' hyperthyroidism and ophthalmopathy. TCRdb itself ran the multiplex PCR reads through MiXCR, one entry per CDR3 protein. The sample has around 530,000 distinct CDR3 sequences; 17% are singletons. Sequencing was performed on blood. The source of these receptors is a woman between 18 and 29 years old with Graves' ophthalmopathy. CDR3s include the opening cysteine and the closing phenylalanine or tryptophan. A D gene is named only where the DNA matches it firmly. Rows give clone size only sometimes, using once, few, many, or a class for an expanded clone.

d_call	v_call	cdr3_length	clone_size	j_call	cdr3_aa	cdr3_nt
NA	TRBV3-1	17	many	TRBJ2-3	CASSQGFWASGTDTQYF	TGTGCCAGCAGCCAGGGATTTTGGGCTAGCGGCACAGATACGCAGTATTTT
NA	TRBV5-6	13	many	TRBJ1-1	CASSFLGFPEAFF	TGTGCCAGCAGCTTTCTGGGCTTCCCTGAAGCTTTCTTT
TRBD2	TRBV20-1	16	NA	TRBJ2-3	CSARDQRGGYTDTQYF	TGCAGTGCTAGAGATCAGCGGGGGGGCTACACAGATACGCAGTATTTT
NA	TRBV20-1	14	NA	TRBJ1-1	CSASLLRRGTEAFF	TGCAGTGCTAGTTTACTTAGACGGGGCACTGAAGCTTTCTTT
TRBD1	TRBV7-9	16	NA	TRBJ1-2	CASSRGGDRANYGYTF	TGTGCCAGCAGCAGAGGGGGGGACAGAGCCAACTATGGCTACACCTTC
NA	TRBV15	15	few	TRBJ2-2	CATSRDPGGTGELFF	TGTGCCACCAGCAGAGACCCAGGGGGGACCGGGGAGCTGTTTTTT
NA	TRBV19	13	NA	TRBJ1-1	CASKLQGNTEAFF	TGTGCCAGTAAACTCCAGGGGAACACTGAAGCTTTCTTT
NA	TRBV4-1	15	few	TRBJ1-2	CASSQEGQIPYGYTF	TGCGCCAGCAGCCAAGAAGGACAGATTCCCTATGGCTACACCTTC
TRBD1	TRBV2	14	many	TRBJ1-1	CASSVRTGGTEAFF	TGTGCCAGCAGTGTCCGGACAGGTGGGACTGAAGCTTTCTTT
TRBD2	TRBV10-3	16	NA	TRBJ2-1	CAISESGLAENNEQFF	TGTGCCATCAGTGAGTCGGGGCTAGCGGAAAACAATGAGCAGTTCTTC
NA	TRBV28	17	many	TRBJ2-1	CASSSPKIDRKYNEQFF	TGTGCCAGCAGTTCTCCCAAAATCGACAGGAAGTACAATGAGCAGTTCTTC
TRBD1	TRBV29-1	14	few	TRBJ2-7	CSVEAFRTGVEQYF	TGCAGCGTTGAAGCATTTCGGACAGGGGTCGAGCAGTACTTC
TRBD1	TRBV7-9	13	NA	TRBJ1-6	CASSSGQVSPLHF	TGTGCCAGCAGCTCCGGACAGGTTTCACCCCTCCACTTT
TRBD1	TRBV28	15	many	TRBJ2-7	CASSFRDRGPDEQYF	TGTGCCAGCAGTTTCCGGGACAGGGGGCCCGACGAGCAGTACTTC
TRBD2	TRBV29-1	14	NA	TRBJ2-1	CSVDSGGIYNEQFF	TGCAGCGTTGATAGCGGGGGGATCTACAATGAGCAGTTCTTC
TRBD2	TRBV11-2	16	NA	TRBJ2-2	CASSSGLAGEAGELFF	TGTGCCAGCAGCTCGGGACTAGCGGGAGAGGCCGGGGAGCTGTTTTTT
NA	TRBV6-1	14	NA	TRBJ1-2	CASSTQGLMYGYTF	TGTGCCAGCAGTACTCAGGGCCTGATGTATGGCTACACCTTC
NA	TRBV6-2/TRBV6-3	16	many	TRBJ1-5	CASSYGSRYSNQPQHF	TGTGCCAGCAGTTACGGTTCCCGATATAGCAATCAGCCCCAGCATTTT
TRBD1	TRBV20-1	12	NA	TRBJ2-1	CSVLPQGHEQFF	TGCAGTGTCTTACCACAGGGGCATGAGCAGTTCTTC
NA	TRBV28	14	many	TRBJ2-7	CASSLQGRFTEQYF	TGTGCCAGCAGTTTACAGGGACGGTTCACAGAGCAGTACTTC
NA	TRBV9	16	NA	TRBJ2-3	CASSPYQRFPPDTQYF	TGTGCCAGCAGCCCATACCAGCGGTTCCCCCCAGATACGCAGTATTTT
NA	TRBV13	14	NA	TRBJ2-2	CASSFGGPVGELFF	TGTGCCAGCAGCTTTGGAGGGCCCGTCGGGGAGCTGTTTTTT
TRBD2	TRBV20-1	15	NA	TRBJ2-3	CSASRVSGRTDTQYF	TGCAGTGCTAGTAGGGTGAGCGGGAGAACAGATACGCAGTATTTT
NA	TRBV5-1	15	few	TRBJ2-2	CASSLAALATGELFF	TGCGCCAGCAGCTTGGCCGCCCTGGCCACCGGGGAGCTGTTTTTT
NA	TRBV6-1	18	many	TRBJ1-6	CASSNEPRNRVDNSPLHF	TGTGCCAGCAGTAACGAGCCTCGCAACAGGGTTGATAATTCACCCCTCCACTTT
TRBD1	TRBV13	14	NA	TRBJ2-5	CASSWGQEQETQYF	TGTGCCAGCAGCTGGGGACAGGAGCAAGAGACCCAGTACTTC
TRBD2	TRBV11-1	14	NA	TRBJ2-5	CASSLLTSGGTQYF	TGTGCCAGCAGCTTATTGACTAGCGGCGGGACCCAGTACTTC
NA	TRBV9	15	NA	TRBJ1-2	CASSAQMTGNYGYTF	TGTGCCAGCAGCGCTCAAATGACAGGCAACTATGGCTACACCTTC
TRBD1	TRBV6-2/TRBV6-3	15	many	TRBJ2-5	CASSYPLTGMETQYF	TGTGCCAGCAGTTACCCGCTGACAGGGATGGAGACCCAGTACTTC
NA	TRBV7-3	14	many	TRBJ1-1	CASSLYGLNTEAFF	TGTGCCAGCAGCTTATATGGCTTGAACACTGAAGCTTTCTTT
NA	TRBV28	15	many	TRBJ1-1	CASSLFSYGGTEAFF	TGTGCCAGCAGTTTATTCTCCTACGGGGGCACTGAAGCTTTCTTT
NA	TRBV7-3	14	many	TRBJ2-3	CASSPGLFTDTQYF	TGTGCCAGCAGCCCGGGACTTTTCACAGATACGCAGTATTTT
NA	TRBV2	12	many	TRBJ1-1	CASSEGVGGAFF	TGTGCCAGCAGTGAAGGGGTAGGGGGAGCTTTCTTT
TRBD2	TRBV4-3	15	NA	TRBJ2-7	CASSQYLGRTYEQYF	TGCGCCAGCAGCCAGTATCTCGGGAGGACTTACGAGCAGTACTTC
NA	TRBV12-3/TRBV12-4	15	NA	TRBJ2-1	CASTSMGQLDNEQFF	TGTGCCAGCACCTCCATGGGGCAGCTTGACAATGAGCAGTTCTTC
TRBD1	TRBV2	15	many	TRBJ1-2	CASSAPGQDAHGYTF	TGTGCCAGCAGTGCCCCGGGACAGGACGCACATGGCTACACCTTC
TRBD1	TRBV6-2/TRBV6-3	12	many	TRBJ2-7	CASRDRAYEQYF	TGTGCCAGCAGGGACAGGGCCTACGAGCAGTACTTC
NA	TRBV6-1	13	many	TRBJ2-5	CASSSGQWKTQYF	TGTGCCAGCAGTTCGGGCCAGTGGAAGACCCAGTACTTC
TRBD1	TRBV5-1	15	few	TRBJ1-2	CASSLAGTGEDGYTF	TGCGCCAGCAGCTTGGCCGGGACAGGGGAAGATGGCTACACCTTC
TRBD2	TRBV5-1	17	many	TRBJ2-1	CASSLARTSGGADEQFF	TGCGCCAGCAGCTTGGCCAGGACTAGCGGGGGGGCCGATGAGCAGTTCTTC
NA	TRBV19	15	many	TRBJ1-5	CASSIGRSRNQPQHF	TGTGCCAGTAGTATTGGGAGATCCCGCAATCAGCCCCAGCATTTT
NA	TRBV5-6	14	NA	TRBJ2-7	CASSLGGILNEQYF	TGTGCCAGCAGCTTGGGGGGGATTCTCAACGAGCAGTACTTC